The source of this T cell receptor (beta chain) is a study of molecular identifiers for immune sequencing clone quantification. Findings of the study overall: In naive cells, under 1% of molecules belonged to clones above 20 RNA copies, against over 99% in effector cells.

CDR3 length equals 16 residues. The germline gives CDR1 SGHKS, CDR2 YYEKEE (reference sequence). V was pared by 0 bases and J by 11 bases, with 14 bases of the junction left unmatched. This clonotype was counted only a few times. What it binds is not known. One entry per CDR3 protein results from TCRdb running MiXCR on the PCR reads. The data hold more than 450,000 distinct CDR3 sequences, with over 20% observed a single time. Source material: naive CD8+ T cells from blood, with Jurkat cell RNA spiked in. Subset meaning: FACS-sorted CD8+CD4-CCR7+CD45RA+ naive T cells. This sequence was found in a human donor in good health. Some libraries in this study had Jurkat cell RNA spiked in. V usage is TRBV5-5 and J usage is TRBJ1-1, with TRBD1 matching over 9 bases. The CDR3 reads CASSLAPSRDREYAFF. The CDR3 DNA is TGTGCCAGCAGCTTGGCCCCGTCCCGGGACAGGGAGTACGCTTTCTTT.